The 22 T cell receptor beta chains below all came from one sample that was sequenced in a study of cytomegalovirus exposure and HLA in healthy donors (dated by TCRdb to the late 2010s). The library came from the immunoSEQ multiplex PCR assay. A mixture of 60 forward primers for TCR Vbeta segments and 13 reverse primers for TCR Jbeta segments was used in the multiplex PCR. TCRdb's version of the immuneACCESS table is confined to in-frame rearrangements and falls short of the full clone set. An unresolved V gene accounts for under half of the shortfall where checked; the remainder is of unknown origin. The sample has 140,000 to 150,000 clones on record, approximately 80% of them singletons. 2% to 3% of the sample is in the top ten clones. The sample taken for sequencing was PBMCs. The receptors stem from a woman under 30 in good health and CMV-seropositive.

The chain's CDR3 is CASSYRLGTEAFF. The CDR3 DNA reads as TGTGCCAGCAGCTACAGGTTGGGGACTGAAGCTTTCTTT. The chain links TRBV11-1 to TRBJ1-1; weak D call: TRBD1 (5 bases). The CDR3 length is 13 residues. V lost 4 bases and J lost 5, with 11 bases in between. Germline CDR1 and CDR2: SGHAT and FQDESV (reference sequence).

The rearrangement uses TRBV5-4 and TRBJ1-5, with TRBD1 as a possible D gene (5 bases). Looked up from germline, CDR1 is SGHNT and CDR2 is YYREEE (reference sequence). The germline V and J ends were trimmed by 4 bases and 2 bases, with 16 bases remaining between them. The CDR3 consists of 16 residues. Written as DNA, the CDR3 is TGTGCCAGCAGCCTAGGCGGGGGACGGGGCAATCAGCCCCAGCATTTT. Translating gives CASSLGGGRGNQPQHF.

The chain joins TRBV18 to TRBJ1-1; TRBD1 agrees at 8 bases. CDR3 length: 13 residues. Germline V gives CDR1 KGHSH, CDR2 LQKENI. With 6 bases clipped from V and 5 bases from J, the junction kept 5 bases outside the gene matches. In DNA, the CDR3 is TGTGCCAGCTCGTCAACAGGGGGTACTGAAGCTTTCTTT. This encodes CASSSTGGTEAFF.

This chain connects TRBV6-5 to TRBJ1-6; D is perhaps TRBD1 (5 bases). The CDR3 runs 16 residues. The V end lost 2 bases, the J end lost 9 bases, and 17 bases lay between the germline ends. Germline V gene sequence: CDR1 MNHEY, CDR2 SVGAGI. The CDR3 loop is CASSYAFGQGVSPLHF. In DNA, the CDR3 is TGTGCCAGCAGTTACGCGTTTGGGCAGGGCGTTTCACCCCTCCACTTT.

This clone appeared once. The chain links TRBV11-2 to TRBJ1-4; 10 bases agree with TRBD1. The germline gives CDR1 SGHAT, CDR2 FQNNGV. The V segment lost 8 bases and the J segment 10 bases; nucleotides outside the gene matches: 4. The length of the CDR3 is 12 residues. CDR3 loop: CASATGGGKLFF. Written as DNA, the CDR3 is TGTGCCAGCGCGACAGGGGGCGGAAAACTGTTTTTT.

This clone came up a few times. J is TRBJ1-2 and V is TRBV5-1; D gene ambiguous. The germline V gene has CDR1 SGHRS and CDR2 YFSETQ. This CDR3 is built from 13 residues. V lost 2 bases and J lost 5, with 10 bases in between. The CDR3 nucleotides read TGCGCCAGCAGCTTCGGGTCCCAGTATGGCTACACCTTC. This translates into CASSFGSQYGYTF. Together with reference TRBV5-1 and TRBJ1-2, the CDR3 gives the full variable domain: KAGVTQTPRYLIKTRGQQVTLSCSPISGHRSVSWYQQTPGQGLQFLFEYFSETQRNKGNFPGRFSGRQFSNSRSEMNVSTLELGDSALYLCASSFGSQYGYTFGSGTRLTVV.

The CDR3 bases are TGTGCCATCAGTGACCTGACTAGCGGGGGGGCCGCGGCGGCAGATACGCAGTATTTT. Translating gives CAISDLTSGGAAAADTQYF. The chain links TRBV10-3 to TRBJ2-3, with TRBD2 matching 14 bases. The CDR3 is 19 amino acids. Germline-derived CDR1 and CDR2 are ENHRY and SYGVKD. Unmatched junction bases numbered 12, after V lost 3 bases and J lost 4 bases.

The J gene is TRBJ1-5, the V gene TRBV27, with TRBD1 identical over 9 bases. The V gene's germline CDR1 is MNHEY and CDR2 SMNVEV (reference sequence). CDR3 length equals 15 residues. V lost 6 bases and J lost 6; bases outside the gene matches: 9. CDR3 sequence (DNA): TGTGCCAGCAGACCCCGGGACAGGGTTATTCAGCCCCAGCATTTT. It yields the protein CASRPRDRVIQPQHF.

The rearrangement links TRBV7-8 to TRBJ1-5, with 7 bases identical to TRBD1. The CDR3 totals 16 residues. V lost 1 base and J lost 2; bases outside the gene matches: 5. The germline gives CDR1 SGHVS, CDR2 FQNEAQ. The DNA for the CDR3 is TGTGCCAGCAGCTTAGACAGGGGTTCGGGCAATCAGCCCCAGCATTTT. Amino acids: CASSLDRGSGNQPQHF.

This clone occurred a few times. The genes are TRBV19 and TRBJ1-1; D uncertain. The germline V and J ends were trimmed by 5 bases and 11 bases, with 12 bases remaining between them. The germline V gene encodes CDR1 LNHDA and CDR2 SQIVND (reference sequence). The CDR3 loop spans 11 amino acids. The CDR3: CASSVQTAAFF. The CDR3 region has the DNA TGTGCCAGTAGTGTGCAGACTGCCGCTTTCTTT.

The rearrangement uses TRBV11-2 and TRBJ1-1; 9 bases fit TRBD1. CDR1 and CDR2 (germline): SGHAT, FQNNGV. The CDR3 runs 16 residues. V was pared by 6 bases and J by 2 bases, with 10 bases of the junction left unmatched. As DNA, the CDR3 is TGTGCCAGCAGTCCGACCCGGGACAGGGTTAACACTGAAGCTTTCTTT. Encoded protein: CASSPTRDRVNTEAFF.

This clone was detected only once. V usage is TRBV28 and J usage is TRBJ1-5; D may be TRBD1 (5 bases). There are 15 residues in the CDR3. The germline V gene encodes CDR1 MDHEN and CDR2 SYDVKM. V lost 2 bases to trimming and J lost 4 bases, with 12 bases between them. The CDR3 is CASSLVSRDNQPQHF. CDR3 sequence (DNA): TGTGCCAGCAGTTTAGTTAGCAGGGATAATCAGCCCCAGCATTTT.

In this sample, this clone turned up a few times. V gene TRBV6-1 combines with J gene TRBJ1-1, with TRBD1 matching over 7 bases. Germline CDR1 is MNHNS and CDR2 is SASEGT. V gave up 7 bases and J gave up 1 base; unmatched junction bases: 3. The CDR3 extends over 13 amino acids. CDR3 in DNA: TGTGCCAGCAAGGACAGGAGGAACACTGAAGCTTTCTTT. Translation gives CASKDRRNTEAFF.

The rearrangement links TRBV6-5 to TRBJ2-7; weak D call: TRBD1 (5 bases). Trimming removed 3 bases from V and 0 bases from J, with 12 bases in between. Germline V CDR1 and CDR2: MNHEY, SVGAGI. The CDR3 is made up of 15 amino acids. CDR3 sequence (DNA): TGTGCCAGCAGTTATTTGGGGCGAAGCTCCTACGAGCAGTACTTC. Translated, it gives CASSYLGRSSYEQYF.

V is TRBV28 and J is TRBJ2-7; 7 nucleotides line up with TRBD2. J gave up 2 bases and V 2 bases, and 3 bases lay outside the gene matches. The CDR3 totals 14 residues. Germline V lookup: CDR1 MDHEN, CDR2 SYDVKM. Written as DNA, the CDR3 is TGTGCCAGCAGTTTAGCGGGGGATCCCTACGAGCAGTACTTC. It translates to CASSLAGDPYEQYF.

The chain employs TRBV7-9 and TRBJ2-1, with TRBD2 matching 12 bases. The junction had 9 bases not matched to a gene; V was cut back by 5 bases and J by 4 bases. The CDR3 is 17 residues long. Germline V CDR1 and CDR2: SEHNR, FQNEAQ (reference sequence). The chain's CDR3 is CASSGETTSGGYNEQFF. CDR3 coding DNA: TGTGCCAGCAGCGGGGAGACTACTAGCGGGGGGTACAATGAGCAGTTCTTC.

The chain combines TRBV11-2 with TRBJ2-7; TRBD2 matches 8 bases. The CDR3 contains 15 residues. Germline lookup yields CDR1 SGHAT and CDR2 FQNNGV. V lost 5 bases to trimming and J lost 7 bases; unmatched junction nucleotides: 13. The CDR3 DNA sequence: TGTGCCAGCAGCGACCAGGCACCTCCGGGAGGGGAGCAGTACTTC. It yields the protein CASSDQAPPGGEQYF.

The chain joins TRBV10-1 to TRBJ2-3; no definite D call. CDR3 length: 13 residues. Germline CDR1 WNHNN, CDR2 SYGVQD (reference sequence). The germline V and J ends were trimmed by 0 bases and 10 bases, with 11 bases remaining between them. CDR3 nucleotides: TGCGCCAGCAGTGAGTCGAGGCGGAGCCCGCAGTATTTT. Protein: CASSESRRSPQYF.

The CDR3 DNA reads TGTGCCAGCAGCCTTGTCGAGGGATTGGGGTCCACTGAAGCTTTCTTT. This codes for CASSLVEGLGSTEAFF. The chain is built from TRBV28 and TRBJ1-1; D is unresolved. The CDR3 runs 16 residues. The V end was cut by 6 bases, the J end by 4 bases, with 21 bases between. Germline lookup yields CDR1 MDHEN and CDR2 SYDVKM.

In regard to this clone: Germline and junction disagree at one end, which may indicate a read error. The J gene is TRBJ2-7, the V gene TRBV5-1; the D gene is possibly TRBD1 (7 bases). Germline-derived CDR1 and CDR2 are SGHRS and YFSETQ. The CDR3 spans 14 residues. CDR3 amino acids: CASSGGTVQNSFEF. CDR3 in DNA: TGCGCCAGCAGCGGAGGGACAGTCCAAAATTCTTTCGAATTC.

The CDR3 spells CASSQGAVEQFF. CDR3 DNA sequence: TGTGCCAGCAGCCAGGGGGCCGTTGAGCAGTTCTTC. The chain employs TRBV6-5 and TRBJ2-1; 8 bases line up with TRBD1. This CDR3 has 12 amino acids. Germline CDR1 and CDR2: MNHEY and SVGAGI. With V trimmed by 6 bases and J by 9 bases, 4 bases remained unmatched.

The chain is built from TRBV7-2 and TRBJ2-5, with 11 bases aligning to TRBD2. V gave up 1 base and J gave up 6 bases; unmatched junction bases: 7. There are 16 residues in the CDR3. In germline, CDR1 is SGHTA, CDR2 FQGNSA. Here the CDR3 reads CASSLGSSGGAKTQYF. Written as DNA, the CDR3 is TGTGCCAGCAGCTTAGGGAGTAGCGGGGGGGCGAAGACCCAGTACTTC.